The clone carrying this T cell receptor (beta chain) was detected a few times. What it binds is unknown. The source of the sample is a study of beta chain features in type 1 diabetes. The CDR3 is 14 residues long. The germline CDR1 and CDR2 sequences are SGDLS and YYNGEE. V lost 7 bases to trimming and J lost 7 bases; unmatched junction nucleotides: 10. Expressed TCRB transcripts were sequenced after all isolated RNA was converted to cDNA. Clones were sequenced by immunoSEQ multiplex PCR, and TCRdb holds only the in-frame ones, with some missing. This sample yields approximately 260,000 clones, of which around 21% are seen a single time; about 0.027% belongs to the top ten. Broader study findings: Moderately but significantly shorter TCRB CDR3s were found in Type 1 diabetes patients in all four CD4+ subsets.

The receptor was isolated from a woman between 40 and 50 years old with type 1 diabetes. The rearrangement uses TRBV9 and TRBJ2-7; 11 bases agree with TRBD2. The sequenced material came from naive CD4+ T cells from blood. CDR3: CASGPLAGEGEQYF. The DNA of the CDR3 is TGTGCCAGCGGCCCACTAGCGGGAGAAGGAGAGCAGTACTTC.